This T cell receptor (beta chain) stems from a study of regulatory dendritic cells for organ transplantation (dated by TCRdb to between 2016 and 2019). With regard to the full study: To make regulatory dendritic cells, monocytes were cultured with vitamin D3 on days 0 and 4, plus IL-10 on day 4. Before and after allostimulation with regulatory or mature dendritic cells, TCRbeta repertoires were sequenced from sorted naive and memory CD4+ and CD8+ T cells. On day 6, LPS was added to the DC cultures to test how the DCs responded to a strong maturation-inducing agent. Summary of the overall study and its limitations: Repertoires were highly diverse in naive CD4+ and CD8+ T cells, less diverse in memory cells, and most oligoclonal in memory CD8+ cells. Sequencing was done in only a couple of subjects, and the authors reported considerable heterogeneity between individuals in the alloreactive memory CD8+ T cell pool. In both subjects, allostimulation led to expansion of memory CD8+ clones, though the expansion induced by regulatory dendritic cells appeared to be more limited than that induced by mature dendritic cells. Among the resting subsets, the most alloreactive TCR clonotypes were found in memory CD8+ T cells.

Sorted T cell subsets were CFSE-labeled and co-cultured for 4 to 5 days with allogeneic regulatory or mature dendritic cells at a 1:10 DC:T ratio. Naive T cells were sorted as CD45RA+ and memory T cells as CD45RO+ CD4+ or CD8+ cells by FACS. T cells for TCR sequencing came from two healthy control subjects. The Qiagen DNeasy Blood & Tissue Kit was used to extract genomic DNA. V gives up 3 bases and J gives up 5 bases, and the segment between their germline ends measures 15 bases. The CDR3 sequence holds 15 residues, the cysteine and phenylalanine included. Here the CDR3 DNA is all that survives: 45 bases in frame from base 1. CDR1 and CDR2 are drawn from the germline V gene: MRHNA, SNTAGT. A multiplexed two-step PCR with Vbeta-specific forward primers and Jbeta-specific reverse primers was used to amplify the TCRbeta CDR3 regions. TCRbeta libraries were sequenced on an Illumina instrument through the immunoSEQ service. The original pipeline was this. V, D and J genes were assigned using IMGT annotation, and counts were corrected for multiplex PCR bias using synthetic CDR3 analogues. In the immunoSEQ Analyzer, repertoire clonality was calculated as one minus the normalized Shannon entropy. Fisher's exact test with Benjamini-Hochberg false discovery rate control was used to define clonal expansion, with two-tailed P<0.01. TCRdb holds this immuneACCESS table with in-frame rearrangements only. Some clones are missing; in checked studies, unresolved V genes explain under half, and the rest has no known cause. V, J and clone size are taken as reported in that table, and D and trimming were inferred from the DNA itself. Here the sample has about 5,400 clones; about four fifths occur a single time. Jointly, the top ten make up approximately 21% of the sample.

On this clone: Its antigen is still unknown. No per-base quality is available; no much larger clone lies one base away.

The sample taken for sequencing was memory CD8+ T cells from blood cultured with regulatory dendritic cells. In light of the paper, this sample's cell subset or site label describes: CD45RO+ memory T cells. The origin of this receptor is a human donor in good health. The sequence links TRBV6-4 to TRBJ2-3; a weak D assignment points to TRBD2 (6 bases agree). CDR3 loop: CASSEAVAEVDTQYF. The nucleotide sequence reads as follows: TGTGCCAGCAGTGAGGCGGTAGCGGAGGTAGATACGCAGTATTTT.